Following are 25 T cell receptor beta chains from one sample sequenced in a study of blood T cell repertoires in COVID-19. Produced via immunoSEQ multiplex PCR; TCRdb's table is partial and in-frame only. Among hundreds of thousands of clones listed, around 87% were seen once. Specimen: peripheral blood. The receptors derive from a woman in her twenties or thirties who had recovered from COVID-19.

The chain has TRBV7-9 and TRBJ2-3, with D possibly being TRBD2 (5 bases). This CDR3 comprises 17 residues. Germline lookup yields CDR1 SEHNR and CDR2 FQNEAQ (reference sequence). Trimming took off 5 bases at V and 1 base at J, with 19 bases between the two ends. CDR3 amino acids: CASSPPRDSLRTDTQYF. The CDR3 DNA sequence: TGTGCCAGCAGCCCACCCCGGGATAGTTTACGCACAGATACGCAGTATTTT.

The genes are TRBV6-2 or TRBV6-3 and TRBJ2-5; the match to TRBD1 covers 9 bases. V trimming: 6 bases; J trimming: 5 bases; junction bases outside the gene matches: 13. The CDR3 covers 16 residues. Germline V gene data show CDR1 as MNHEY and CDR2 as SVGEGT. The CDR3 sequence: CASSAFGTGLAETQYF. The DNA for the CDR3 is TGTGCCAGCAGCGCTTTCGGGACAGGGCTTGCGGAGACCCAGTACTTC.

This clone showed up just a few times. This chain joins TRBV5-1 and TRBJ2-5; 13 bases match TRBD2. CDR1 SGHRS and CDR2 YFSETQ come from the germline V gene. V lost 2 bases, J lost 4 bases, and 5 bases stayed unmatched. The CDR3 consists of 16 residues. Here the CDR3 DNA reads TGCGCCAGCAGCTTCCGGACTAGCGGGAGTGGAGAGACCCAGTACTTC. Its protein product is CASSFRTSGSGETQYF. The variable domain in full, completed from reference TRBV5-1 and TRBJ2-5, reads KAGVTQTPRYLIKTRGQQVTLSCSPISGHRSVSWYQQTPGQGLQFLFEYFSETQRNKGNFPGRFSGRQFSNSRSEMNVSTLELGDSALYLCASSFRTSGSGETQYFGPGTRLLVL.

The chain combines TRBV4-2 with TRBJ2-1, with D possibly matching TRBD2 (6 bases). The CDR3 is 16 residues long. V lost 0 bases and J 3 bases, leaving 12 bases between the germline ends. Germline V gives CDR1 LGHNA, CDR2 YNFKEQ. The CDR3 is CASSQERGANYNEQFF. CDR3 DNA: TGTGCCAGCAGCCAAGAGCGGGGTGCGAACTACAATGAGCAGTTCTTC.

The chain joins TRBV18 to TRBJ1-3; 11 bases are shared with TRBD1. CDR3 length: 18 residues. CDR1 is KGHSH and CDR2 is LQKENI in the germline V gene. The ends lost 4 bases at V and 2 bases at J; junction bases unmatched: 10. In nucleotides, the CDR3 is TGTGCCAGCTCACGCAACTCCGGGACAGGGGGGACTGGAAACACCATATATTTT. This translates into CASSRNSGTGGTGNTIYF.

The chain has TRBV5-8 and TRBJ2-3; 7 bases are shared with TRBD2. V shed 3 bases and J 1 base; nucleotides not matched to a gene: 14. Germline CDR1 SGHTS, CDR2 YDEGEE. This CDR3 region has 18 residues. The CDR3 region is CASSSILIAGERTDTQYF. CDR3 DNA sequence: TGTGCCAGCAGCTCCATACTAATAGCGGGCGAACGCACAGATACGCAGTATTTT.

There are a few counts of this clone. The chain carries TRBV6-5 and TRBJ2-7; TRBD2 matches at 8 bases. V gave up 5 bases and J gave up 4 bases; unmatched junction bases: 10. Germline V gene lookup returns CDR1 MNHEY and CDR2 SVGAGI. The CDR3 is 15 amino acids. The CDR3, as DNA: TGTGCCAGCAGTACCACCGGGACTAGTGCGTACGAGCAGTACTTC. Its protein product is CASSTTGTSAYEQYF.

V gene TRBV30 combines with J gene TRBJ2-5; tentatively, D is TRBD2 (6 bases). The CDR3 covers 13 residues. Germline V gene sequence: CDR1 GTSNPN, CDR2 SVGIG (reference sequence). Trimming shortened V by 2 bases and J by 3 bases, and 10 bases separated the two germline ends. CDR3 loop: CAWSKGGEETQYF. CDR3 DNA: TGTGCCTGGAGTAAGGGCGGGGAAGAGACCCAGTACTTC.

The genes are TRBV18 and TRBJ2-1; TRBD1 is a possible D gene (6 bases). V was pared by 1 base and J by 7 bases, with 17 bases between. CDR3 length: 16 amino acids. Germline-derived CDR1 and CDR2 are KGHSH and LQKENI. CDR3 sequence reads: CASSPQQGYGGNEQFF. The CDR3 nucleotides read TGTGCCAGCTCACCACAACAGGGCTATGGCGGAAATGAGCAGTTCTTC.

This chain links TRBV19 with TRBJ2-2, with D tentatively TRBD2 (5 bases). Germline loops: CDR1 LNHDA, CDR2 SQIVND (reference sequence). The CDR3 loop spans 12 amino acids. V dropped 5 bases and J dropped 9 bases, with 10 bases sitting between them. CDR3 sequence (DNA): TGTGCCAGTAGTCTGACTACTCGGGAGCTGTTTTTT. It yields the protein CASSLTTRELFF. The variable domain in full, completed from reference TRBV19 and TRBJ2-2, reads DGGITQSPKYLFRKEGQNVTLSCEQNLNHDAMYWYRQDPGQGLRLIYYSQIVNDFQKGDIAEGYSVSREKKESFPLTVTSAQKNPTAFYLCASSLTTRELFFGEGSRLTVL.

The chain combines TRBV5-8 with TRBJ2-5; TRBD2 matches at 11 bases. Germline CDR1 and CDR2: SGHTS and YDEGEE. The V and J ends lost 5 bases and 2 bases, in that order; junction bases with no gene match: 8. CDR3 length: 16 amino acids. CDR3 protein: CASSPRTSGPQETQYF. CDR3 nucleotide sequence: TGTGCCAGCAGTCCCAGGACTAGCGGGCCTCAAGAGACCCAGTACTTC. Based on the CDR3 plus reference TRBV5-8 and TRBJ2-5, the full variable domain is EAGVTQSPTHLIKTRGQQATLRCSPISGHTSVYWYQQALGLGLQFLLWYDEGEERNRGNFPPRFSGRQFPNYSSELNVNALELEDSALYLCASSPRTSGPQETQYFGPGTRLLVL.

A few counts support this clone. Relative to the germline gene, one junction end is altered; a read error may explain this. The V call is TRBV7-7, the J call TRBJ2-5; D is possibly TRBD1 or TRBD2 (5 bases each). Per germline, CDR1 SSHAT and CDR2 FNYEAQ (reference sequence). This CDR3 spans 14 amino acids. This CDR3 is CASSLLGVGATQYF. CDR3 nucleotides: TGTGCTAGCAGCTTACTAGGGGTGGGTGCGACCCAGTACTTC.

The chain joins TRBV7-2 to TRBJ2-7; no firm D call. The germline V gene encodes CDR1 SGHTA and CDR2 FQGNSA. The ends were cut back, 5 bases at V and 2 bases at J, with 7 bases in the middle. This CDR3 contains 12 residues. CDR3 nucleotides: TGTGCCAGCAGCCAGGCTACCTACGAGCAGTACTTC. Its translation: CASSQATYEQYF.

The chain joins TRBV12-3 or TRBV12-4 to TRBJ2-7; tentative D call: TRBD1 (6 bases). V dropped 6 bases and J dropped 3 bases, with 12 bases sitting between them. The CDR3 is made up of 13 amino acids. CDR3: CASSFRGNYEQYF. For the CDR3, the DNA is TGTGCCAGCAGCTTCAGGGGCAACTACGAGCAGTACTTC.

CDR3 DNA sequence: TGCGCCAGCAGCCCAAGGCTAGCGGGGATTTCCCATGAGCAGTTCTTC. Translated: CASSPRLAGISHEQFF. This sequence joins TRBV5-1 and TRBJ2-1; 9 nucleotides line up with TRBD2. Trimming removed 4 bases from V and 8 bases from J; junction bases left unmatched: 13. In germline, CDR1 is SGHRS, CDR2 YFSETQ. The CDR3 is 16 amino acids.

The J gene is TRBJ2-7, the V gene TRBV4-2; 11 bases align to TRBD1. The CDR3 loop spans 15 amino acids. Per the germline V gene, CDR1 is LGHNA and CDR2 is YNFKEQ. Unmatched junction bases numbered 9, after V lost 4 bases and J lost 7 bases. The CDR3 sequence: CASSPGTGGIGEQYF. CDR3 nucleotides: TGTGCCAGCAGCCCTGGGACAGGGGGAATCGGGGAGCAGTACTTC.

The CDR3 DNA sequence: TGTGCCAGCAGCCCGTCCAGCGGGCGGACGGGGGGCTACACCTTC. Protein sequence: CASSPSSGRTGGYTF. The V gene is TRBV3-1 (or the pseudogene TRBV3-2), the J gene TRBJ1-2; D remains unclear. The CDR3 has 15 residues. Germline CDR1 reads LGHDT; CDR2 reads YNNKEL (reference sequence). V was cut by 4 bases and J by 8 bases, with 20 bases left in between.

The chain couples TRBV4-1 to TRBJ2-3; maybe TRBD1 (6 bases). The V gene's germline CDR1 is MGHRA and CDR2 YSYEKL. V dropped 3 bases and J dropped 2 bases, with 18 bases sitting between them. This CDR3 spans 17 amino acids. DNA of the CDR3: TGCGCCAGCAGCCATGGGGACAACGAGGCCGACACAGATACGCAGTATTTT. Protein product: CASSHGDNEADTDTQYF.

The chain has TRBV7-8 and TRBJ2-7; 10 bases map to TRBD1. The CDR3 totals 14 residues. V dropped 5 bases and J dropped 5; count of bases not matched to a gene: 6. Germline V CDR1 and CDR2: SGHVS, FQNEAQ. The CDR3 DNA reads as TGTGCCAGCAGCCGGGGACAGGGGTTGGACGAGCAGTACTTC. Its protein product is CASSRGQGLDEQYF.

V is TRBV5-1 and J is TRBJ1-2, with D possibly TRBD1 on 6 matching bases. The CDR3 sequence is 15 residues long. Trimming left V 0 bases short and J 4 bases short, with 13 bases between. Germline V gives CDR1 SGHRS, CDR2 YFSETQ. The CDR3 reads CASSLGDGQLYGYTF. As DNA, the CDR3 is TGCGCCAGCAGCTTGGGAGACGGACAGCTCTATGGCTACACCTTC.

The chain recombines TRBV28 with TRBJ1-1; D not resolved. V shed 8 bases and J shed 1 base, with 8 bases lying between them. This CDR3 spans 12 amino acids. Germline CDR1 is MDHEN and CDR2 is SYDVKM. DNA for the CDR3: TGTGCCAGCTGCCTGGCGAACACTGAAGCTTTCTTT. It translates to CASCLANTEAFF.

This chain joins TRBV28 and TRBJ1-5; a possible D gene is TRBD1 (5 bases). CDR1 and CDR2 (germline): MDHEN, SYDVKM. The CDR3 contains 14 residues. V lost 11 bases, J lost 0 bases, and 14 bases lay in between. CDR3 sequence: CAGRQKYSNQPQHF. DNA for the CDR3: TGTGCCGGTAGACAGAAGTATAGCAATCAGCCCCAGCATTTT.

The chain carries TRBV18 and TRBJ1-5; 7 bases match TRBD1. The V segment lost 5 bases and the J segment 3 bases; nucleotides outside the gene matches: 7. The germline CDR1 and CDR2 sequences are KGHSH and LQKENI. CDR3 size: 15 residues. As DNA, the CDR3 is TGTGCCAGCTCAGAGACCGACAGGGTCAATCAGCCCCAGCATTTT. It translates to CASSETDRVNQPQHF.

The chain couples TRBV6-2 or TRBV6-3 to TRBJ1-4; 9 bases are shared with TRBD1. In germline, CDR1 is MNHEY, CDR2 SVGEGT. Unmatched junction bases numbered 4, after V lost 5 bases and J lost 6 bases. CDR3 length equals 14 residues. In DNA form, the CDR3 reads TGTGCCAGCAGTCACCGGGACAGGGATGAAAAACTGTTTTTT. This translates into CASSHRDRDEKLFF.

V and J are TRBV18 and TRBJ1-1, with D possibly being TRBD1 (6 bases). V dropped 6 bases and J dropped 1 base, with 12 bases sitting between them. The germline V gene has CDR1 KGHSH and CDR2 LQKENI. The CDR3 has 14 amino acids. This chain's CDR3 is CASSPSRGNTEAFF. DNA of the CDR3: TGTGCCAGCTCCCCTAGCAGGGGGAACACTGAAGCTTTCTTT.